Listed below are T cell receptor beta chains from one sample, sequenced in a study of vaccination and CD4 T cells after COVID-19. MiXCR, applied by TCRdb to the PCR reads, yields one record per CDR3 protein. The table includes around 7,000 distinct CDR3 sequences, approximately 44% detected once. No antigen has been identified for these receptors. Sequenced: CD4+ T cells from blood, cultured in vitro. The receptors were gathered from a human donor in good health. The CDR3 runs from the conserved cysteine through the conserved F or W. D genes are given only for firm matches. Only part of the rows carry a size: once, few, many, or a class if the clone is expanded.

-	TRBV11-2	-	TRBJ1-1	CASNPSWGGTEAFF	TGTGCCAGCAACCCCTCGTGGGGGGGCACTGAAGCTTTCTTT
-	TRBV2	-	TRBJ2-2	CASSLDDTGELFF	TGTGCCAGCAGTTTAGACGACACCGGGGAGCTGTTTTTT
-	TRBV20-1	-	TRBJ2-3	CSAAGNLLDQPQHFGDGF	-
few	TRBV19	TRBD1	TRBJ1-2	CASKRDRPNYGYTF	TGTGCCAGTAAACGGGACAGGCCTAACTATGGCTACACCTTC
-	TRBV6-1	TRBD1	TRBJ2-7	CASSEQGTGAYEQYF	TGTGCCAGCAGTGAACAAGGGACAGGGGCCTACGAGCAGTACTTC
-	TRBV6-1	-	TRBJ1-1	CASSRSEGEAFF	TGTGCCAGCAGCCGAAGTGAAGGTGAAGCTTTCTTT
once	TRBV19	TRBD1	TRBJ2-1	CASSIYRDSKNEQFF	TGTGCCAGTAGTATCTACCGGGACAGCAAAAATGAGCAGTTCTTC
few	TRBV12-3/TRBV12-4	-	TRBJ1-1	CASSLRGGVGNTEAFF	TGTGCCAGCAGTTTAAGGGGAGGGGTAGGTAACACTGAAGCTTTCTTT
-	TRBV6-1	-	TRBJ2-3	CASSERTVLLPDTQYF	TGTGCCAGCAGTGAGAGGACGGTCCTTTTGCCAGATACGCAGTATTTT
-	TRBV19	-	TRBJ1-2	CASSPRGRGRGYTF	TGTGCCAGTAGCCCCCGTGGCAGGGGTAGGGGCTACACCTTC
-	TRBV7-3	-	TRBJ2-5	CASSLNGRGQETQYF	TGTGCCAGCAGCTTAAATGGGAGGGGGCAAGAGACCCAGTACTTC
few	TRBV7-8	TRBD1	TRBJ2-2	CASSPTGFGELFF	TGTGCCAGCAGCCCGACAGGGTTCGGGGAGCTGTTTTTT
few	TRBV19	-	TRBJ1-1	CASSIGWGGEAFF	TGTGCCAGTAGTATAGGTTGGGGCGGAGAAGCTTTCTTT
-	TRBV10-3	TRBD1	TRBJ1-1	CAISDPRLVGTGAEVLIRDTEAFF	TGTGCCATCAGTGACCCTAGGCTCGTTGGGACAGGGGCTGAGGTGCTGATTAGGGACACTGAAGCTTTCTTT
-	TRBV4-1	TRBD2	TRBJ2-5	CASSQGLAEETQYF	TGCGCCAGCAGCCAAGGACTAGCGGAAGAGACCCAGTACTTC
-	TRBV7-9	-	TRBJ2-1	CASSLGSLVDYNEQFF	TGTGCCAGCAGCTTAGGCTCCCTGGTGGACTACAATGAGCAGTTCTTC
few	TRBV20-1	-	TRBJ1-5	CSASFGLRTPTQPQHF	TGCAGTGCTAGTTTCGGTTTACGGACACCCACTCAGCCCCAGCATTTT
-	TRBV11-3	TRBD1	TRBJ1-4	CASSFHRQGGEKLFF	TGTGCCAGCAGCTTCCACCGACAGGGGGGTGAAAAACTGTTTTTT
once	TRBV20-1	-	TRBJ1-5	CSAVGGNQPQHF	TGCAGTGCTGTGGGGGGCAATCAGCCCCAGCATTTT
-	TRBV5-4	-	TRBJ2-5	CASSSPQETQYF	TGTGCCAGCAGCTCCCCCCAAGAGACCCAGTACTTC
few	TRBV5-8	-	TRBJ1-2	CASSLGGSDGYTF	TGTGCCAGCAGCTTAGGGGGGAGCGATGGCTACACCTTC
-	TRBV6-1	-	TRBJ1-5	CASSEAPPGLYQPQHF	TGTGCCAGCAGTGAAGCCCCACCAGGGTTGTATCAGCCCCAGCATTTT
-	TRBV11-2	-	TRBJ1-5	CASRGGTYQPQHF	TGTGCCAGCAGGGGAGGAACATATCAGCCCCAGCATTTT
few	TRBV10-1	-	TRBJ2-7	CASSASVSSYEQYF	TGCGCCAGCAGTGCGAGTGTTAGCTCCTACGAGCAGTACTTC
-	TRBV2	-	TRBJ1-5	CASSHRSNNNQPQHF	TGTGCCAGCAGTCATCGCAGTAATAACAATCAGCCCCAGCATTTT
few	TRBV20-1	-	TRBJ1-6	CSASLRHTNSPLHF	TGCAGTGCTTCACTGAGACATACAAATTCACCCCTCCACTTT
hyperexpanded	TRBV6-5	-	TRBJ1-2	CASSYDRAPYGYTF	TGTGCCAGCAGTTACGACAGAGCTCCATATGGCTACACCTTC
-	TRBV11-2	-	TRBJ1-1	CASSFSSTPEAFF	TGTGCCAGCAGCTTCTCTTCCACTCCTGAAGCTTTCTTT
-	TRBV20-1	-	TRBJ2-6	CSAGGRSGANVLTF	TGCAGTGCTGGCGGGCGCTCTGGGGCCAACGTCCTGACTTTC
-	TRBV7-9	TRBD2	TRBJ2-3	CASINYSGVKKYF	TGTGCCAGCATCAATTATAGCGGGGTAAAAAAGTATTTT
-	TRBV20-1	-	TRBJ2-5	CSTNRQAGTQYF	TGCAGTACCAATAGACAAGCAGGGACCCAGTACTTC
-	TRBV11-1	-	TRBJ1-5	CASSSLQGWGNQPQHF	TGTGCCAGCAGCTCTCTACAGGGATGGGGCAATCAGCCCCAGCATTTT
-	TRBV5-1	-	TRBJ2-2	CASSLRDTGELFF	TGCGCCAGCAGTTTGAGGGACACTGGGGAGCTGTTTTTT
-	TRBV20-1	-	TRBJ1-6	CSAPSGEGSYNSPLHF	TGCAGTGCCCCTTCGGGCGAGGGCTCCTATAATTCACCCCTCCACTTT
few	TRBV20-1	-	TRBJ2-2	CSAIGPGRLNTGELFF	TGCAGTGCTATAGGACCCGGACGGTTGAACACCGGGGAGCTGTTTTTT